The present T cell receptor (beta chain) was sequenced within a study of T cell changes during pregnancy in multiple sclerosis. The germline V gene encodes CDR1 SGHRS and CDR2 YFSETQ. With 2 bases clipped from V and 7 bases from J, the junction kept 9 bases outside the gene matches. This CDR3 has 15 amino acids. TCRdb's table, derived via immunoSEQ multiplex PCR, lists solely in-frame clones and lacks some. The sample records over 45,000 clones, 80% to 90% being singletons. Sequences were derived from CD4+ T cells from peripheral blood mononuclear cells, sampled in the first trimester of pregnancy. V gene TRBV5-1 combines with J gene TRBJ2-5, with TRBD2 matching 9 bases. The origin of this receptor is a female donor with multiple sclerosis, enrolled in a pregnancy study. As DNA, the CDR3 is TGCGCCAGCAGCTTTGAGTGGGGACTAGCTGGGACCCAGTACTTC. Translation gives CASSFEWGLAGTQYF.